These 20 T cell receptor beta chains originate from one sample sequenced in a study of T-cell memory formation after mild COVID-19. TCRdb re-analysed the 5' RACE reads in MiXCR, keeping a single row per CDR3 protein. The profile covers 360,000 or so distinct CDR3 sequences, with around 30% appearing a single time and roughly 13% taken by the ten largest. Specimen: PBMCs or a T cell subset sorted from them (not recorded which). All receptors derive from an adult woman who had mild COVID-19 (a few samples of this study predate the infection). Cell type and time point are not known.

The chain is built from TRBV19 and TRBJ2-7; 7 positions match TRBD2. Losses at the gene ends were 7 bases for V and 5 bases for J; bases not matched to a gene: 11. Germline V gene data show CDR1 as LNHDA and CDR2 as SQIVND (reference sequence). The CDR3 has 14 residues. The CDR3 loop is CASTPRVGGDEQYF. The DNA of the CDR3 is TGTGCCAGTACCCCCCGGGTGGGAGGGGACGAGCAGTACTTC.

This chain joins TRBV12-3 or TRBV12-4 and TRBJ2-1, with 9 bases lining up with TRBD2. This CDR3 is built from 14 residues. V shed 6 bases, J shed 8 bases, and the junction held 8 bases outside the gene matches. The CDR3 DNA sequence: TGTGCCAGCAGACTTAGCGGGGGCTCGCATGAGCAGTTCTTC. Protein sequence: CASRLSGGSHEQFF.

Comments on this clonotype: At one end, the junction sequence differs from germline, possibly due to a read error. The CDR3 nucleotides are TGTGCCATCAGTGGGGAAGGACGTATGAACACTGAAGCTTTATTT. It encodes CAISGEGRMNTEALF. The V and J genes are TRBV10-3 and TRBJ1-1; D ambiguous. CDR1 is ENHRY and CDR2 is SYGVKD in the germline V gene. This CDR3 is 15 amino acids long.

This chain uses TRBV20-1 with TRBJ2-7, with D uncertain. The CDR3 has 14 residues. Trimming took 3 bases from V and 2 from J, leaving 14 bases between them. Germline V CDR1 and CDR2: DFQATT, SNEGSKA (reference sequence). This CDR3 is CSARADTPPYEQYF. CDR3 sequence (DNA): TGCAGTGCTAGGGCTGATACGCCCCCCTACGAGCAGTACTTC.

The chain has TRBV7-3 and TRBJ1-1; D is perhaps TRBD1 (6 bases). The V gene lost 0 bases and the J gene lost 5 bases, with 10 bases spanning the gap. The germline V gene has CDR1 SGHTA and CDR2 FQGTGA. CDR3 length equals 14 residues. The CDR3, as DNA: TGTGCCAGCAGCTTAACGTTAGGGGGGACTGAAGCTTTCTTT. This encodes CASSLTLGGTEAFF.

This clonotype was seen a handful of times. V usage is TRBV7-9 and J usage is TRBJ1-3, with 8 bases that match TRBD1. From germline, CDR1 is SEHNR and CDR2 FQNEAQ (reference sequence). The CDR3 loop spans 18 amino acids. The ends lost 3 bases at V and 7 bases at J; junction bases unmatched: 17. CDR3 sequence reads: CASSFIQGGATWRNTIYF. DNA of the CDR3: TGTGCCAGCAGCTTCATACAGGGGGGAGCGACGTGGAGGAACACCATATATTTT. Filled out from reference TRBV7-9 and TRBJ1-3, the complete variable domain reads DTGVSQNPRHKITKRGQNVTFRCDPISEHNRLYWYRQTLGQGPEFLTYFQNEAQLEKSRLLSDRFSAERPKGSFSTLEIQRTEQGDSAMYLCASSFIQGGATWRNTIYFGEGSWLTVV.

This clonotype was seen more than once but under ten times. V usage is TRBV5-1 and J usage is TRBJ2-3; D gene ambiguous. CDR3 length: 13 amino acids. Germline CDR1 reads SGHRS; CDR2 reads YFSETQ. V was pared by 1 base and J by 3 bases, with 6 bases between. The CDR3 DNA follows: TGCGCCAGCAGCTTGCAAAGGACAGATACGCAGTATTTT. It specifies CASSLQRTDTQYF.

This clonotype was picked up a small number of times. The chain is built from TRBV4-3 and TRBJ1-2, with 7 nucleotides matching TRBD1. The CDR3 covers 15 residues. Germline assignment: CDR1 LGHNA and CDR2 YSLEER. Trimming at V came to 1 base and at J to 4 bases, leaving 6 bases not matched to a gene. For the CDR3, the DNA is TGCGCCAGCAGCCAAGGGAGGGGGCCTGGCTATGGCTACACCTTC. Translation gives CASSQGRGPGYGYTF.

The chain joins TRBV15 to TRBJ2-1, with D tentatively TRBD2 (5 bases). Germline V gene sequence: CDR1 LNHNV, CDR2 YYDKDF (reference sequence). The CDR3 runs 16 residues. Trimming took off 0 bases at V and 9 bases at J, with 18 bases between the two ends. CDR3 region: CATSRDTLEAGGEQFF. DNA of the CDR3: TGTGCCACCAGCAGAGATACGCTAGAAGCTGGAGGTGAGCAGTTCTTC.

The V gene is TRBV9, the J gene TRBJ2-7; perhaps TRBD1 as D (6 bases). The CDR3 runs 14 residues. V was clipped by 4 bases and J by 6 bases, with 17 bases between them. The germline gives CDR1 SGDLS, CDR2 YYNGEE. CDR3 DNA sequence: TGTGCCAGCAGCCCGCGACAGGCCACCGGCGAGCAGTACTTC. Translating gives CASSPRQATGEQYF.

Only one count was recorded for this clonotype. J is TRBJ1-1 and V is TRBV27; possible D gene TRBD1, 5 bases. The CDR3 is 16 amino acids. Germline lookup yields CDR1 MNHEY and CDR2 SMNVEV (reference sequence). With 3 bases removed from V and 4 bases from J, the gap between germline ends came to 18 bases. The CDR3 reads CASSLGRGGGTTEAFF. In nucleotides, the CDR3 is TGTGCCAGCAGTTTGGGTCGGGGAGGTGGGACCACTGAAGCTTTCTTT.

In DNA form, the CDR3 reads TGTGCCAGCAGTTTTCAGGGTCTGGAGACCCAGTACTTC. Its translation: CASSFQGLETQYF. This rearrangement joins TRBV6-6 to TRBJ2-5, with D tentatively TRBD1 (5 bases). Trimming removed 4 bases from V and 5 bases from J, with 11 bases in between. The germline V gene has CDR1 MNHNY and CDR2 SVGAGI (reference sequence). The CDR3 is 13 residues long.

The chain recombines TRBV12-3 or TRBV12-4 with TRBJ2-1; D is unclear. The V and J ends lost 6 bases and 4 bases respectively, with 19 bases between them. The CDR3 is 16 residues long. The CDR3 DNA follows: TGTGCCAGCAGCCCGCTAGGTGGGCCTACTTACAATGAGCAGTTCTTC. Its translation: CASSPLGGPTYNEQFF.

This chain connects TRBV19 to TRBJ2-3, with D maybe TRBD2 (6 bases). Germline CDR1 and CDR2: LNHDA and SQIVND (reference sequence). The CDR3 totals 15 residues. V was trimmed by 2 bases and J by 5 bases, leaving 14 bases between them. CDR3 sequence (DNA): TGTGCCAGTAGTATAAATAGGCGGGGCAGAGATACGCAGTATTTT. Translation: CASSINRRGRDTQYF.

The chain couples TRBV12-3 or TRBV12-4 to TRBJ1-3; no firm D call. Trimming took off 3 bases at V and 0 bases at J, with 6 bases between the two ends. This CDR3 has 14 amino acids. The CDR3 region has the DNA TGTGCCAGCAGTTTTATCCGCTCTGGAAACACCATATATTTT. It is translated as CASSFIRSGNTIYF.

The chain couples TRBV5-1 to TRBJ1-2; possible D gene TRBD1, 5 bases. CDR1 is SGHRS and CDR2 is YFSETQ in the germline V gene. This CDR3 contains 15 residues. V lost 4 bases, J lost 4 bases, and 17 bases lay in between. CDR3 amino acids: CASSPNAGTLYGYTF. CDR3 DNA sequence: TGCGCCAGCAGCCCTAACGCTGGGACCCTCTATGGCTACACCTTC.

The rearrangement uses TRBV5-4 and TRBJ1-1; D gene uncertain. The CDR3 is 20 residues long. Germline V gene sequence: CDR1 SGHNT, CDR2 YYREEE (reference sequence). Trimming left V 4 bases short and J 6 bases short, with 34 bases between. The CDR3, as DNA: TGTGCCAGCAGCCCATGGGCCAGGATTAATTATATGAATGCGGCTCCTGAAGCTTTCTTT. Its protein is CASSPWARINYMNAAPEAFF.

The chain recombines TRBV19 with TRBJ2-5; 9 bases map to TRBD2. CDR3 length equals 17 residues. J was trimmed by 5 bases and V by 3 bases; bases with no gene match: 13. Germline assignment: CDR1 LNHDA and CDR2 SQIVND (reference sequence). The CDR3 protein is CASSIGLLAGVGETQYF. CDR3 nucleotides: TGTGCCAGTAGTATTGGACTCTTAGCGGGAGTAGGTGAGACCCAGTACTTC.

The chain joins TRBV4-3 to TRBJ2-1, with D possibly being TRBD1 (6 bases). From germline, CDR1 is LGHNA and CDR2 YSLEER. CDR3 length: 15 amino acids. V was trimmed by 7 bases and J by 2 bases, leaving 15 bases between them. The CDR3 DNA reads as TGCGCCAGCACGACAGGATTGGGGGCCTACAATGAGCAGTTCTTC. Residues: CASTTGLGAYNEQFF.

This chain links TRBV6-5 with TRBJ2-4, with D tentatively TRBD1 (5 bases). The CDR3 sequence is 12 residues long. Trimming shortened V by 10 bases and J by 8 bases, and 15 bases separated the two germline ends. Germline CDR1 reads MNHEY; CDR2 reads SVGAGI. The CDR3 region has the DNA TGTGCCACCAAGGCAGGGATGGACATTCAGTACTTC. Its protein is CATKAGMDIQYF.